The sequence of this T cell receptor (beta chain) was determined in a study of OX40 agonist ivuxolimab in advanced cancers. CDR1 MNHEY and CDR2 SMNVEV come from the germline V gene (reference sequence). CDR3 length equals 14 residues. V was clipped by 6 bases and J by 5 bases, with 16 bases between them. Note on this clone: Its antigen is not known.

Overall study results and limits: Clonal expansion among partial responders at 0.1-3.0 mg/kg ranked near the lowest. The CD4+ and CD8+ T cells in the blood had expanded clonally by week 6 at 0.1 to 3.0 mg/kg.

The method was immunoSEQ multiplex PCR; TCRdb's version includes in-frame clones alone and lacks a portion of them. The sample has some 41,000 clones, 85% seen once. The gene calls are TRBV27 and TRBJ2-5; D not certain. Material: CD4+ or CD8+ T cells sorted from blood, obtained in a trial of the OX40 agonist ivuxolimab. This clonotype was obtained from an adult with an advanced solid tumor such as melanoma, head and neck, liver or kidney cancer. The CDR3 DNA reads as TGTGCCAGCAGCTTGAGGCGCGTTGGGGAGACCCAGTACTTC. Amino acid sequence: CASSLRRVGETQYF.